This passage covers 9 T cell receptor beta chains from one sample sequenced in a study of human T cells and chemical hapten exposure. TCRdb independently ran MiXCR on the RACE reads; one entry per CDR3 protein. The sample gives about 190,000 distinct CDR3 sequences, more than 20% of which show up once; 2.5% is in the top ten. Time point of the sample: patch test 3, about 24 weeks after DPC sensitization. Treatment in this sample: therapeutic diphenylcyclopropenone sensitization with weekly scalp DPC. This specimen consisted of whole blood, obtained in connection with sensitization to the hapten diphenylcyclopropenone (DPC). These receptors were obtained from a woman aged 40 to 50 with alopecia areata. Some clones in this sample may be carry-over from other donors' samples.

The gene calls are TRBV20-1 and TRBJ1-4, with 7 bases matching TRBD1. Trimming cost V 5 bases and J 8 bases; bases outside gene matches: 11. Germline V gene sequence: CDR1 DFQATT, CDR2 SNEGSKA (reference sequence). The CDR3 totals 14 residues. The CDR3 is CSAPDRVRGEKLFF. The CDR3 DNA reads TGCAGTGCTCCTGACAGGGTTCGCGGGGAAAAACTGTTTTTT.

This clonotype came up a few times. CDR3 region: CASRSDRGGSMNTEAFF. In DNA, the CDR3 is TGTGCCAGCAGATCGGACAGGGGGGGTTCTATGAACACTGAAGCTTTCTTT. V is TRBV28 and J is TRBJ1-1, with TRBD1 matching 10 bases. V lost 6 bases and J lost 0; bases outside the gene matches: 10. The germline CDR1 and CDR2 sequences are MDHEN and SYDVKM. The CDR3 has 17 amino acids.

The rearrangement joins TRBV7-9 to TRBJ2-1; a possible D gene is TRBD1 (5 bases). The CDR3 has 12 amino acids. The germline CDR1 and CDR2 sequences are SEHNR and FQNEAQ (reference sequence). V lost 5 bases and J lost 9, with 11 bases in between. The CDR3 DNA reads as TGTGCCAGCAGCCGGACATACGGTGAGCAGTTCTTC. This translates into CASSRTYGEQFF.

The CDR3 loop reads CSARVFGGEQYF. CDR3 sequence (DNA): TGCAGTGCTAGAGTATTCGGTGGGGAGCAGTACTTC. This chain links TRBV20-1 with TRBJ2-7; no clear D gene. There are 12 residues in the CDR3. The ends were cut back, 1 base at V and 7 bases at J, with 11 bases in the middle. Germline CDR1 is DFQATT and CDR2 is SNEGSKA (reference sequence).

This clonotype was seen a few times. CDR3 sequence: CSVKNVSNQPQHF. The CDR3 DNA reads TGCAGCGTCAAGAACGTTTCCAATCAGCCCCAGCATTTT. The V gene is TRBV29-1, the J gene TRBJ1-5; D unclear. The V end lost 6 bases, the J end lost 3 bases, and 12 bases lay between the germline ends. There are 13 residues in the CDR3. Germline assignment: CDR1 SQVTM and CDR2 ANQGSEA.

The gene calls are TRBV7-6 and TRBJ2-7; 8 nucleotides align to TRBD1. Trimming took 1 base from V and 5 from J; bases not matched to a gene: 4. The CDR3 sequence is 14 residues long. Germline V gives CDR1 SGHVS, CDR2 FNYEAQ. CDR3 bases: TGTGCCAGCAGCTTAGGGGACAGGTGGGACGAGCAGTACTTC. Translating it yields CASSLGDRWDEQYF.

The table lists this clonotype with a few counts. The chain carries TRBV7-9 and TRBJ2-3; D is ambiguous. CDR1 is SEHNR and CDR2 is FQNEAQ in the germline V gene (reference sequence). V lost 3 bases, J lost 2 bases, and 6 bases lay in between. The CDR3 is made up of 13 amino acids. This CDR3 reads CASSFLATDTQYF. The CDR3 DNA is TGTGCCAGCAGCTTCTTGGCCACAGATACGCAGTATTTT.

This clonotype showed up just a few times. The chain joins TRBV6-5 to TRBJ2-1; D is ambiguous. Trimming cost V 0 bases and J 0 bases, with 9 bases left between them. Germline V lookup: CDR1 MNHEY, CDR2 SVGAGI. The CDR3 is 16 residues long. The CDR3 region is CASSYSWSPSYNEQFF. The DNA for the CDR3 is TGTGCCAGCAGTTACTCATGGTCCCCCTCCTACAATGAGCAGTTCTTC.

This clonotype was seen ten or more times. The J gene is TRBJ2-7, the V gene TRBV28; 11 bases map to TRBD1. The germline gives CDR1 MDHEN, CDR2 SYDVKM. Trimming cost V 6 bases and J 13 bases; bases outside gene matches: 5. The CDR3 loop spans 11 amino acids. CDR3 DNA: TGTGCCAGCAGATCCGGGACAGGGGGATACTTC. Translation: CASRSGTGGYF.